The source of this T cell receptor (beta chain) is a study of beta chain features in type 1 diabetes. Expressed TCRB transcripts were sequenced because the isolated RNA had all been reverse transcribed beforehand. TCRdb keeps only in-frame clones here, not all; method: immunoSEQ multiplex PCR. The table lists about 390,000 clones, 9.6% of them singletons, with roughly 0.6% in the top ten. The study's findings and limits: Shortening that was moderate but significant affected the TCRB CDR3s of Type 1 diabetes patients in all four CD4+ subsets.

The CDR3 sequence is 15 residues long. V gave up 3 bases and J gave up 3 bases, with 14 bases separating them. In germline, CDR1 is SGHAT, CDR2 FQNNGV. This clone was seen more than once but under ten times. Its antigen is undetermined. Sample: central memory CD4+ T cells from blood. The chain couples TRBV11-2 to TRBJ2-5, with D perhaps TRBD2 (6 bases). This TCR was sampled from a man aged 25 to 45 with type 1 diabetes. The CDR3 coding sequence is TGTGCCAGCAGCTTGAAGCGGGCTAACGAAGAGACCCAGTACTTC. Translated: CASSLKRANEETQYF.